The source of this T cell receptor beta chain is a study of shared T cell receptors in the human thymus. CDR1 is SNHLY, CDR2 FYNNEI, per germline. The CDR3 covers 14 residues. TCRdb keeps only in-frame clones here, not all; method: immunoSEQ multiplex PCR. The sample has about 610,000 clones; 85% to 90% are singletons. The same sample was also used in a study of human thymus T cells. Turning to that study: Healthy Finnish infants undergoing corrective surgery for congenital heart defects provided the donor material. V and J genes seemed to be used with bias in thymic and blood repertoires.

The sequenced material came from thymocytes. The V call is TRBV2, the J call TRBJ2-5, with 7 bases fitting TRBD1. The end of the DNA aligns better with TRBJ2-7, so the J call may be wrong. The receptor comes from a boy under two years old with a congenital heart defect. The CDR3 region is CASSSGTADYEQYF. The CDR3 DNA is TGTGCCAGCAGTTCCGGGACAGCAGACTACGAGCAGTACTTC.